Listed below are T cell receptor beta chains from one sample, sequenced in a study of cytomegalovirus exposure and HLA in healthy donors. Profiling relied on immunoSEQ multiplex PCR, and the TCRdb table lists in-frame clones only, not all of them. The sample records approximately 300,000 clones, about nine tenths being singletons. The material sequenced was PBMCs. The receptors were sampled from a woman in her late teens or twenties in good health and CMV-seronegative. The CDR3 runs from the conserved cysteine through the conserved F or W. The D gene is left open where the match is weak. Clone size, where shown, is once, few, many, or a class for clones that have expanded.

j_call | d_call | v_call | clone_size | cdr3_nt | cdr3_aa
TRBJ1-2 | - | TRBV28 | - | TGTGCCAGCGTCGGACAGAACTATGGCTACACCTTC | CASVGQNYGYTF
TRBJ2-7 | TRBD2 | TRBV7-2 | many | TGTGCCAGCAGCTTAGGGGTCGCGGGAGCTATCTACGAGCAGTACTTC | CASSLGVAGAIYEQYF
TRBJ1-2 | - | TRBV9 | - | TGTGCCAGCAGCTACCCGACGGCAGGTGGCTATGGCTACACCTTC | CASSYPTAGGYGYTF
TRBJ2-1 | - | TRBV1 | - | TGCACCAGCAGCCAAGGACTAGCGGGAGCTCGGGTATTCTACAATGAGCAGTTCTTC | CTSSQGLAGARVFYNEQFF
TRBJ1-1 | - | TRBV7-9 | once | TGTGCCAGCAGCGGACAGTCGAACACTGAAGCTTTCTTT | CASSGQSNTEAFF
TRBJ2-5 | - | TRBV9 | - | TGTGCCAGCAGCGACGGGGAGACCCAGTACTTC | CASSDGETQYF
TRBJ2-1 | - | TRBV6-1 | - | TGTGCCAGTATCAGGGTCAATGAGCAGTTCTTC | CASIRVNEQFF
TRBJ1-4 | TRBD1 | TRBV2 | - | TGTGCCAGCAGTTGGACAGGGAGGGAGGAAAAACTGTTTTTT | CASSWTGREEKLFF
TRBJ2-3 | TRBD2 | TRBV2 | - | TGTGCCAGCAGTAAACTAGCGGTTAGCGCAGATACGCAGTATTTT | CASSKLAVSADTQYF
TRBJ1-1 | TRBD1 | TRBV2 | - | TGTGCCAGCAGTGATCCCCGTATCCGGGACAGGGAGAGGGAGGCTTTCTTT | CASSDPRIRDREREAFF
TRBJ1-2 | - | TRBV28 | - | TGTGCCAGCAGTTTGAGCCTTAATGGCTACACCTTC | CASSLSLNGYTF
TRBJ2-7 | - | TRBV27 | - | TGTGCCAGCCGCCTAGGCCCCACCTACGAGCAGTACTTC | CASRLGPTYEQYF
TRBJ1-1 | TRBD1 | TRBV28 | - | TGTGCCAGCAGTCCCGGGACAGGGAACACTGAAGCTTTCTTT | CASSPGTGNTEAFF
TRBJ2-7 | TRBD1 | TRBV28 | - | TGTGCCAGCACCACCGGGGGGACAGGGGCCCTAATTTACTACGAGCAGTACTTC | CASTTGGTGALIYYEQYF
TRBJ2-1 | - | TRBV4-1 | - | TGCGCCAGCAGCCAAGACGACAGGTCTTTCTCCTACAATGAGCAGTTCTTC | CASSQDDRSFSYNEQFF
TRBJ2-2 | TRBD2 | TRBV27 | - | TGTGCCAGCCCACCCCGGGGGGAGAGGCGCGTCACCGGGGAGCTGTTTTTT | CASPPRGERRVTGELFF
TRBJ1-2 | TRBD1 | TRBV5-1 | - | TGCGCCAGCAGCAACGCCGGGACAGGGAATGGCTACACCTTC | CASSNAGTGNGYTF
TRBJ2-7 | - | TRBV27 | - | TGTGCCAGCAGTACAGGTAACCGCGAGCAGTACTTC | CASSTGNREQYF
TRBJ2-7 | TRBD1 | TRBV5-4 | once | TGTGCCAGCAGCCTACCCGGGACAGGGATCAACGAGCAGTACTTC | CASSLPGTGINEQYF
TRBJ1-2 | - | TRBV25-1 | - | TGTGCCAGCAGTGGGCCCACTAGACCGGACGATAACTATGGCTACACCTTC | CASSGPTRPDDNYGYTF
TRBJ2-2 | TRBD2 | TRBV27 | - | TGTGCCAGCAGTTTACGGTCTAGCGGGACGAACACCGGGGAGCTGTTTTTT | CASSLRSSGTNTGELFF
TRBJ2-1 | - | TRBV6-1 | once | TGTGCCAGTTTACCGAACCGTAACACCTACAATGAGCAGTTCTTC | CASLPNRNTYNEQFF
TRBJ1-2 | - | TRBV6-5 | - | TGTGCCAGCAGTTTTGGAAGGGGGAGCGGCTACACCTTC | CASSFGRGSGYTF
TRBJ1-2 | - | TRBV11-2 | few | TGTGCCAGCAGCTTGGCCGGGACTAACTATGGCTACACCTTC | CASSLAGTNYGYTF
TRBJ2-7 | - | TRBV25-1 | - | TGTGCCAGCAGTGAGATCCAGGGGCACGAGCAGTACTTC | CASSEIQGHEQYF
TRBJ1-3 | - | TRBV6-1 | - | TGTGCCAGCAGAGACCTAGCCGGAAACACCATATATTTT | CASRDLAGNTIYF
TRBJ2-2 | - | TRBV28 | - | TGTGCCAGTTGGGACTTCGCGAACACCGGGGAGCTGTTTTTT | CASWDFANTGELFF
TRBJ1-4 | TRBD1 | TRBV7-2 | - | TGTGCCAGCAGTCGAGACAGGGGTATTGCAACTAATGAAAAACTGTTTTTT | CASSRDRGIATNEKLFF
TRBJ2-1 | TRBD1 | TRBV29-1 | - | TGCAGCGGGGGACAGAACTACAATGAGCAGTTCTTC | CSGGQNYNEQFF
TRBJ1-4 | - | TRBV4-2 | - | TGTGCCAGCAGCCAGGAGGGTCCGGGTGAAGAAAAACTGTTTTTT | CASSQEGPGEEKLFF
TRBJ2-7 | TRBD2 | TRBV7-9 | - | TGTGCCAGCAGCTTGACTAGCGGAACATACGAGCAGTACTTC | CASSLTSGTYEQYF
TRBJ1-3 | - | TRBV2 | once | TGTGCCAGCAGACAGGGACCCGGAAACACCATATATTTT | CASRQGPGNTIYF
TRBJ2-1 | TRBD1 | TRBV10-3 | few | TGTGCCATCAGTGAGTTGCACAGGGGGGACAATGAGCAGTTCTTC | CAISELHRGDNEQFF
TRBJ2-7 | TRBD2 | TRBV14 | few | TGTGCCAGCAGCCAAGGTATGGGCGGACTAGCGGGGATCTTTAACGAGCAGTACTTC | CASSQGMGGLAGIFNEQYF
TRBJ2-3 | - | TRBV6-1 | - | TGTGCCAGCAGTGAAGCCATGGCTGGCAGGGGCACAGATACGCAGTATTTT | CASSEAMAGRGTDTQYF
TRBJ2-1 | TRBD1 | TRBV9 | once | TGTGCCAGCAGCGTAGCACGGACAGGGGTTCATGAGCAGTTCTTC | CASSVARTGVHEQFF
TRBJ1-2 | TRBD1 | TRBV9 | - | TGTGCCAGCAGCGTAGGGACAGGTCCGAAGTTTAACTATGGCTACACCTTC | CASSVGTGPKFNYGYTF
TRBJ1-3 | TRBD1 | TRBV6-5 | once | TGTGCCAGCGGCCGGATACAGGGGGCTGGAAACACCATATATTTT | CASGRIQGAGNTIYF
TRBJ2-1 | - | TRBV11-3 | - | TGTGCCAGCAGCTTGGGGGGAGTGATCGATGAGCAGTTCTTC | CASSLGGVIDEQFF
TRBJ1-2 | TRBD1 | TRBV4-3 | - | TGCGCCAGCAGCCAAGGTGTCGGACAGGGATCAGGCTATGGCTACACCTTC | CASSQGVGQGSGYGYTF
TRBJ2-7 | TRBD2 | TRBV15 | - | TGTGCCACCAGCAGAGGGGAGGGCTCTAGCGGGAGCGTTAGGGAGCAGTACTTC | CATSRGEGSSGSVREQYF
TRBJ1-5 | - | TRBV19 | - | TGTGCCAGTAGTATATTAGAGTGGAGTAGCAATCAGCCCCAGCATTTT | CASSILEWSSNQPQHF
TRBJ1-2 | - | TRBV5-6 | - | TGTGCCAGCAGACCAGGGTTCAGCTATGGCTACACCTTC | CASRPGFSYGYTF